This T cell receptor beta chain is from a study of identifying expanded T cells in peripheral blood. Notes on the study in general: Clone count variance between roughly 2-week samples rose with total template count. Over two and four weeks, about 15 and 19 clones changed, versus approximately 1.1 between replicates.

Germline V gene lookup returns CDR1 LGHNA and CDR2 YNFKEQ. This CDR3 is 15 amino acids long. V shed 6 bases and J 4 bases; nucleotides not matched to a gene: 11. Libraries were prepared by immunoSEQ multiplex PCR; TCRdb keeps only in-frame clonotypes and omits some of them. Of about 100,000 clones listed, over 80% are singletons. Concerning this clone: Its specificity is not known.

No infections or other immune events were documented during collection. This clonotype originated in a person aged 18 to 75 in good health. The chain uses TRBV4-2 and TRBJ1-2, with TRBD1 matching 7 bases. Material: blood. The CDR3 coding sequence is TGTGCCAGCAGTCGCCCGGGACAGTTCCTCTATGGCTACACCTTC. Translating gives CASSRPGQFLYGYTF.